Listed below are T cell receptor beta chains from one sample, sequenced in a study of naive and memory T cell subsets. TCRdb re-analysed the 5' RACE reads in MiXCR, keeping a single row per CDR3 protein. The profile covers more than 50,000 distinct CDR3 sequences, with 7.2% appearing a single time and about 9.8% taken by the ten largest. The receptors originated from a male donor in good health. The CDR3 runs from the conserved cysteine through the conserved F or W. The order of the fields is CDR3 length, J gene, clone size, D gene, V gene, CDR3 protein, CDR3 DNA. The D gene is left open where the match is weak. The size entry is marked missing in some rows and otherwise reads once, few, many or a size class.

16	TRBJ1-2	.	TRBD1	TRBV6-6	CASGTGAAPISRGYTF	TGTGCCAGCGGAACAGGGGCCGCCCCCATATCCCGTGGCTACACCTTC
15	TRBJ2-7	.	.	TRBV6-1	CASSAPGTPPYEQYF	TGTGCCAGCAGTGCACCCGGGACTCCCCCCTACGAGCAGTACTTC
11	TRBJ2-7	.	.	TRBV25-1	CASSEYTEQYF	TGTGCCAGCAGTGAATATACAGAGCAGTACTTC
12	TRBJ1-6	.	.	TRBV20-1	CSASPTDSPLHF	TGCAGTGCTAGTCCAACGGATTCACCCCTCCACTTT
16	TRBJ2-1	few	TRBD2	TRBV7-9	CASSSGGTSPDDEQFF	TGTGCCAGCAGCTCGGGGGGTACCTCCCCTGACGATGAGCAGTTCTTC
16	TRBJ2-3	.	TRBD2	TRBV7-8	CASSLDWTSRVDTQYF	TGTGCCAGCAGCTTAGATTGGACTAGCCGTGTCGATACGCAGTATTTT
13	TRBJ2-1	many	.	TRBV5-1	CASSLRQDNEQFF	TGCGCCAGCAGCTTGCGACAGGACAATGAGCAGTTCTTC
15	TRBJ2-1	many	.	TRBV3-1	CASSQGPGPYNEQFF	TGTGCCAGCAGCCAAGGCCCGGGACCGTACAATGAGCAGTTCTTC
16	TRBJ2-4	few	TRBD2	TRBV11-2	CASSLDLLAGGREVYF	TGTGCCAGCAGCTTAGATCTACTAGCGGGGGGGCGGGAGGTTTACTTC
14	TRBJ1-5	many	TRBD1	TRBV29-1	CSVALGQGNQPQHF	TGCAGCGTTGCACTGGGACAGGGCAATCAGCCCCAGCATTTT
12	TRBJ2-7	few	.	TRBV18	CASSIQASEQYF	TGTGCCAGCTCAATACAGGCTTCTGAGCAGTACTTC
17	TRBJ2-5	many	TRBD2	TRBV5-6	CASSPRTSGGRWETQYF	TGTGCCAGCAGCCCGCGGACTAGCGGGGGCCGGTGGGAGACCCAGTACTTC
16	TRBJ2-1	many	TRBD1	TRBV5-1	CASSVQGTGSYNEQFF	TGCGCCAGCAGCGTCCAAGGGACAGGCTCCTACAATGAGCAGTTCTTC
16	TRBJ2-1	.	.	TRBV6-2/TRBV6-3	CASSLSRDLSYNEQFF	TGTGCCAGCAGTTTATCCCGGGACTTATCCTACAATGAGCAGTTCTTC
14	TRBJ1-2	few	.	TRBV20-1	CSARDPRINYGYTF	TGCAGTGCTAGAGACCCCAGGATTAACTATGGCTACACCTTC
15	TRBJ1-2	.	TRBD1	TRBV5-1	CASSGLTGGLFGYTF	TGCGCCAGCAGCGGGCTGACAGGGGGCCTTTTTGGCTACACCTTC
14	TRBJ1-6	many	.	TRBV5-6	CASSLGQTGSPLHF	TGTGCCAGCAGCTTGGGCCAGACGGGTTCACCCCTCCACTTT
11	TRBJ2-5	.	.	TRBV6-1	CASSEVETQYF	TGTGCCAGCAGTGAAGTGGAGACCCAGTACTTC
15	TRBJ2-1	.	.	TRBV12-3/TRBV12-4	CASNKDRDYGNEQFF	TGTGCCAGCAATAAGGACAGGGACTATGGCAATGAGCAGTTCTTC
16	TRBJ1-2	few	TRBD1	TRBV6-5	CASSYSGQGAHYGYTF	TGTGCCAGCAGTTACTCCGGACAGGGGGCCCACTATGGCTACACCTTC
15	TRBJ2-6	.	.	TRBV7-9	CAVSVPSSGANVLTF	TGTGCCGTCTCTGTCCCTTCCTCTGGGGCCAACGTCCTGACTTTC
14	TRBJ1-1	.	TRBD1	TRBV29-1	CSVHPGQGITEAFF	TGCAGCGTACACCCGGGACAGGGCATCACTGAAGCTTTCTTT
13	TRBJ1-1	many	.	TRBV5-6	CASSLLGDTEAFF	TGTGCCAGCAGCTTGTTGGGGGACACTGAAGCTTTCTTT
14	TRBJ2-2	many	TRBD1	TRBV4-1	CASSGQGDTGELFF	TGCGCCAGCTCTGGACAGGGGGACACCGGGGAGCTGTTTTTT
16	TRBJ2-1	few	TRBD1	TRBV7-9	CASSPTQGVVYNEQFF	TGTGCCAGCAGCCCTACTCAGGGGGTTGTGTACAATGAGCAGTTCTTC
16	TRBJ2-3	few	TRBD2	TRBV5-4	CASSLGASGDTDTQYF	TGTGCCAGCAGCTTGGGGGCTAGCGGGGACACAGATACGCAGTATTTT
14	TRBJ2-2	few	.	TRBV6-5	CASSRSGNTGELFF	TGTGCCAGCAGTAGGTCAGGGAACACCGGGGAGCTGTTTTTT
15	TRBJ2-1	many	.	TRBV7-6	CASSPTEGSYNEQFF	TGTGCCAGCAGCCCGACTGAGGGTTCCTACAATGAGCAGTTCTTC
14	TRBJ2-1	many	.	TRBV5-6	CASSLVGSYNEQFF	TGTGCCAGCAGCTTGGTAGGATCCTACAATGAGCAGTTCTTC
14	TRBJ1-1	.	TRBD1	TRBV10-2	CASSEDRVATEAFF	TGCGCCAGCAGTGAGGACAGGGTGGCCACTGAAGCTTTCTTT
16	TRBJ1-2	many	.	TRBV11-2	CASSLDLAETPYGYTF	TGTGCCAGCAGCTTAGATTTGGCAGAAACCCCTTATGGCTACACCTTC
13	TRBJ2-7	many	TRBD1	TRBV20-1	CSARYRGLYEQYF	TGCAGTGCTCGTTACAGGGGGCTATACGAGCAGTACTTC
13	TRBJ2-3	many	TRBD1	TRBV7-9	CASGDRGGLTQYF	TGTGCCAGCGGCGACAGGGGCGGCTTAACGCAGTATTTT
15	TRBJ2-1	many	TRBD2	TRBV29-1	CSAFSGSFSYNEQFF	TGCAGCGCCTTTAGCGGGAGTTTCTCCTACAATGAGCAGTTCTTC
12	TRBJ2-3	few	.	TRBV6-6	CASSYRADTQYF	TGTGCCAGCAGTTACAGGGCAGATACGCAGTATTTT
17	TRBJ1-1	.	.	TRBV28	CASSRMPKWGSSTEAFF	TGTGCCAGCAGTCGAATGCCGAAGTGGGGTTCATCGACTGAAGCTTTCTTT
14	TRBJ1-2	.	.	TRBV29-1	CSAKPGQGFPGYTF	TGCAGCGCCAAACCCGGGCAGGGTTTTCCGGGCTACACCTTC
13	TRBJ1-3	many	.	TRBV20-1	CSAMQVAGNTIYF	TGCAGTGCCATGCAGGTCGCTGGAAACACCATATATTTT
13	TRBJ2-7	.	.	TRBV7-9	CASSSRQIYEQYF	TGTGCCAGCAGCTCTCGACAGATCTACGAGCAGTACTTC
15	TRBJ2-5	many	TRBD2	TRBV20-1	CSARDVAGGRETQYF	TGCAGTGCTAGAGACGTAGCGGGGGGGCGTGAGACCCAGTACTTC
15	TRBJ2-2	.	TRBD1	TRBV27	CASSSPGQGAGELFF	TGTGCCAGCAGTTCGCCTGGACAGGGTGCCGGGGAGCTGTTTTTT
16	TRBJ2-1	.	.	TRBV5-5	CASSPTEIQAYNEQFF	TGTGCCAGCAGCCCGACAGAAATTCAGGCCTACAATGAGCAGTTCTTC
12	TRBJ2-1	.	.	TRBV29-1	CSVLNRDLREFF	TGCAGCGTCCTAAACCGGGACCTCCGGGAGTTCTTC
15	TRBJ1-2	.	.	TRBV12-3/TRBV12-4	CASSLDTAFNYGYTF	TGTGCCAGCAGCTTAGATACGGCGTTTAACTATGGCTACACCTTC
14	TRBJ1-6	few	.	TRBV2	CASSGGNINSPLHF	TGTGCCAGCAGTGGTGGGAACATAAATTCACCCCTCCACTTT
14	TRBJ2-1	many	.	TRBV20-1	CSASTSPLGNEQFF	TGCAGTGCTTCGACCAGCCCATTAGGCAATGAGCAGTTCTTC
14	TRBJ2-1	.	.	TRBV6-2/TRBV6-3	CASIQGGSYNEQFF	TGTGCCAGCATCCAAGGGGGGTCCTACAATGAGCAGTTCTTC
13	TRBJ1-1	.	.	TRBV20-1	CSALGQTNTEAFF	TGCAGTGCTCTCGGACAGACGAACACTGAAGCTTTCTTT
15	TRBJ2-4	many	.	TRBV29-1	CSVGMDRLGGSIQYF	TGCAGCGTTGGGATGGACAGATTAGGCGGAAGCATTCAGTACTTC
13	TRBJ2-3	.	.	TRBV29-1	CSVGSGVADTQYF	TGCAGCGTTGGTTCAGGGGTGGCAGATACGCAGTATTTT